A single sample gave rise to the 21 T cell receptor beta chains below, sequenced in a study of PD-1 blockade in classical Hodgkin lymphoma. Sequenced by immunoSEQ multiplex PCR; TCRdb stores in-frame clones only, minus some. Of about 47,000 clones listed, about 80% were seen once; the top ten hold around 20%. The sample's time point: cycle 4 day 1 (C4D1), after 6 weeks of nivolumab. Each patient's relapse followed autologous stem cell transplantation, and brentuximab vedotin exposure varied. The material sequenced was peripheral blood mononuclear cells (PBMCs), taken before the fourth cycle of nivolumab. The receptors originated from a human donor with classical Hodgkin lymphoma.

The CDR3 DNA is TGTGCCTGGAACCCGGGACTAGCGGAAAATGAGCAGTTCTTC. Encoded protein: CAWNPGLAENEQFF. This rearrangement joins TRBV30 to TRBJ2-1; 11 bases agree with TRBD2. The CDR3 spans 14 residues. J was trimmed by 7 bases and V by 4 bases; bases with no gene match: 6. The germline V gene encodes CDR1 GTSNPN and CDR2 SVGIG (reference sequence). Based on the CDR3 plus reference TRBV30 and TRBJ2-1, the full variable domain is SQTIHQWPATLVQPVGSPLSLECTVEGTSNPNLYWYRQAAGRGLQLLFYSVGIGQISSEVPQNLSASRPQDRQFILSSKKLLLSDSGFYLCAWNPGLAENEQFFGPGTRLTVL.

The chain has TRBV6-1 and TRBJ2-7; D tentatively fits TRBD1 or TRBD2 (5 bases each). The ends were cut back, 0 bases at V and 0 bases at J, with 9 bases in the middle. The CDR3 spans 15 residues. Germline-derived CDR1 and CDR2 are MNHNS and SASEGT. The CDR3 DNA reads as TGTGCCAGCAGTGAAGCGGGGGTAGTCTCCTACGAGCAGTACTTC. Its translation: CASSEAGVVSYEQYF.

This chain joins TRBV20-1 and TRBJ1-1; no reliable D call. This CDR3 is built from 11 residues. Trimming took off 4 bases at V and 5 bases at J, with 8 bases between the two ends. Germline values: CDR1 DFQATT, CDR2 SNEGSKA (reference sequence). CDR3 coding DNA: TGCAGTGCTAATTGGAGGACTGAAGCTTTCTTT. Its translation is CSANWRTEAFF.

This chain links TRBV18 with TRBJ1-3; 10 bases match TRBD1. J lost 6 bases, V lost 3 bases, and 8 bases had no gene match. CDR1 is KGHSH, CDR2 LQKENI, per germline. The CDR3 runs 16 residues. In nucleotides, the CDR3 is TGTGCCAGCTCACCTCCGAGACAGGGGGCATCAAACACCATATATTTT. It specifies CASSPPRQGASNTIYF.

CDR3 coding DNA: TGTGCCAGCAGCCCCCCAGGGCTAGCGGGAGGGGGAGATACGCAGTATTTT. Translated, it gives CASSPPGLAGGGDTQYF. V and J are TRBV27 and TRBJ2-3, with 12 bases matching TRBD2. The CDR3 consists of 17 residues. Per the germline V gene, CDR1 is MNHEY and CDR2 is SMNVEV (reference sequence). Germline trimming cut 6 bases from V and 5 bases from J; bases unmatched to any gene: 12.

This chain links TRBV5-1 with TRBJ2-1, with 10 bases aligning to TRBD2. This CDR3 has 20 residues. Looked up from germline, CDR1 is SGHRS and CDR2 is YFSETQ. The junction had 13 bases not matched to a gene; V was cut back by 0 bases and J by 1 base. The CDR3 spells CASSLDKRGGRYRSYNEQFF. The CDR3 DNA reads as TGCGCCAGCAGCTTGGACAAGCGGGGGGGCCGGTATAGGTCCTACAATGAGCAGTTCTTC.

The chain combines TRBV18 with TRBJ2-2; 8 bases line up with TRBD1. The germline gives CDR1 KGHSH, CDR2 LQKENI. The junction had 12 bases not matched to a gene; V was cut back by 3 bases and J by 3 bases. The CDR3 consists of 18 residues. As DNA, the CDR3 is TGTGCCAGCTCACCGCTACCTCAGGGGGCTGGGGACACCGGGGAGCTGTTTTTT. Protein product: CASSPLPQGAGDTGELFF.

A single count supports this clone. It is likely a read error, because the conserved phenylalanine at the end of the CDR3 is missing. The DNA is omitted, as the CDR3 cannot be located on it reliably, and the CDR3 follows TCRdb's listing. The rearrangement uses TRBV28 and TRBJ2-2; the table's D call TRBD1 went unverified against the DNA. Germline V gene data show CDR1 as MDHEN and CDR2 as SYDVKM. A total of 10 residues make up the CDR3, ends included. The CDR3 loop reads CASSLSSDSL.

V usage is TRBV5-1 and J usage is TRBJ2-7, with D perhaps matching TRBD2 (5 bases). V dropped 0 bases and J dropped 3 bases, with 7 bases sitting between them. From germline, CDR1 is SGHRS and CDR2 YFSETQ. This CDR3 spans 13 amino acids. CDR3 amino acids: CASSLGEGYEQYF. The CDR3 bases are TGCGCCAGCAGCTTGGGCGAGGGCTACGAGCAGTACTTC.

The chain links TRBV6-4 to TRBJ1-1, with TRBD1 as a possible D gene (6 bases). This CDR3 spans 14 amino acids. Germline V gene data show CDR1 as MRHNA and CDR2 as SNTAGT. Trimming removed 7 bases at V and 0 bases at J, with 12 bases between. The DNA for the CDR3 is TGTGCCAGCACCGGACAGCACTTGAACACTGAAGCTTTCTTT. Its protein is CASTGQHLNTEAFF.

This chain links TRBV28 with TRBJ2-7; unclear D gene. CDR3 size: 15 residues. V was pared by 3 bases and J by 1 base, with 13 bases between. Germline CDR1 is MDHEN and CDR2 is SYDVKM. CDR3 sequence (DNA): TGTGCCAGCAGTTTTTTCCCCCAACAGTCCTACGAGCAGTACTTC. It codes for CASSFFPQQSYEQYF.

The gene calls are TRBV9 and TRBJ1-3; tentative D call: TRBD1 (6 bases). This CDR3 region has 17 residues. Germline-derived CDR1 and CDR2 are SGDLS and YYNGEE. Trimming took off 3 bases at V and 0 bases at J, with 16 bases between the two ends. In DNA form, the CDR3 reads TGTGCCAGCAGCGATGAGGGGGGACTGCTCTCTGGAAACACCATATATTTT. Translating gives CASSDEGGLLSGNTIYF.

The chain recombines TRBV5-1 with TRBJ1-2; 7 positions match TRBD1. The CDR3 length is 13 residues. Germline CDR1 SGHRS, CDR2 YFSETQ. With 0 bases clipped from V and 7 bases from J, the junction kept 3 bases outside the gene matches. The CDR3 DNA follows: TGCGCCAGCAGCTTGGGACAGGGATCTGGCTACACCTTC. Its translation: CASSLGQGSGYTF.

The chain joins TRBV15 to TRBJ1-3; no definite D call. Germline values: CDR1 LNHNV, CDR2 YYDKDF (reference sequence). CDR3 size: 19 residues. V lost 0 bases to trimming and J lost 0 bases, with 18 bases between them. The CDR3 is CATSRDLGLPSFSGNTIYF. In DNA form, the CDR3 reads TGTGCCACCAGCAGAGATCTGGGTCTCCCTTCTTTCTCTGGAAACACCATATATTTT.

The rearrangement joins TRBV11-3 to TRBJ2-3, with D unclear. Per germline, CDR1 SGHNT and CDR2 YENEEA. V was shortened by 0 bases and J by 0 bases, with 7 bases between the two germline ends. The CDR3 is 15 amino acids. The CDR3 nucleotides are TGTGCCAGCAGCTTAGAATCGTATAGCACAGATACGCAGTATTTT. It yields the protein CASSLESYSTDTQYF.

This clone showed up just once. V is TRBV9 and J is TRBJ1-1; D is possibly TRBD1 (5 bases). Deletions cut 0 bases from V and 5 bases from J, with 14 bases between. This CDR3 has 15 residues. CDR1 and CDR2 from the germline V gene are SGDLS and YYNGEE. In DNA form, the CDR3 reads TGTGCCAGCAGCGTAGTGTGGCAGGGACCGACTGAAGCTTTCTTT. This translates into CASSVVWQGPTEAFF.

The chain carries TRBV7-9 and TRBJ2-3, with a weak D call TRBD2 (5 bases). The germline V gene encodes CDR1 SEHNR and CDR2 FQNEAQ (reference sequence). V gave up 1 base and J gave up 11 bases, with 25 bases separating them. The length of the CDR3 is 17 residues. As DNA, the CDR3 is TGTGCCAGCAGCTTAGACAATCTCCCCCTGGGAGTCTGGGGGCAGTATTTT. It encodes CASSLDNLPLGVWGQYF. The whole variable domain, filled in from reference TRBV7-9 and TRBJ2-3, reads DTGVSQNPRHKITKRGQNVTFRCDPISEHNRLYWYRQTLGQGPEFLTYFQNEAQLEKSRLLSDRFSAERPKGSFSTLEIQRTEQGDSAMYLCASSLDNLPLGVWGQYFGPGTRLTVL.

The chain combines TRBV7-8 with TRBJ1-2; TRBD1 aligns across 9 bases. V gave up 2 bases and J gave up 3 bases; unmatched junction bases: 10. This CDR3 spans 17 amino acids. Per germline, CDR1 SGHVS and CDR2 FQNEAQ. The CDR3 DNA reads TGTGCCAGCAGCTTATATCTCCCTCGGACAGGGGACTATGGCTACACCTTC. It encodes CASSLYLPRTGDYGYTF.

CDR3 in DNA: TGCAGCGTTGTCGGGGCGTTAAGCGCTGAAGCTTTCTTT. Its protein is CSVVGALSAEAFF. The rearrangement uses TRBV29-1 and TRBJ1-1, with a tentative D call TRBD1 (5 bases). This CDR3 spans 13 amino acids. Trimming shortened V by 4 bases and J by 6 bases, and 15 bases separated the two germline ends. Per germline, CDR1 SQVTM and CDR2 ANQGSEA.

A word on this clone: The sample has other DNA sequences that encode this CDR3 too. The chain carries TRBV5-1 and TRBJ2-5, with 7 bases identical to TRBD1. This CDR3 region has 15 residues. V dropped 2 bases and J dropped 1; count of bases not matched to a gene: 5. The V gene's germline CDR1 is SGHRS and CDR2 YFSETQ. The CDR3 protein is CASSFSPGGQETQYF. The CDR3 nucleotides are TGCGCCAGCAGCTTCAGTCCAGGGGGCCAAGAGACCCAGTACTTC.

The chain carries TRBV6-6 and TRBJ1-2; a possible D gene is TRBD1 (5 bases). Trimming pared 5 bases from V and 8 bases from J, leaving 24 bases between. Germline V gene sequence: CDR1 MNHNY, CDR2 SVGAGI (reference sequence). The CDR3 sequence is 16 residues long. CDR3 sequence reads: CASSMPQSFQGKGYTF. CDR3 in DNA: TGTGCCAGCAGTATGCCACAAAGCTTTCAGGGAAAGGGCTACACCTTC.